One and the same sample provided the 24 T cell receptor beta chains below, sequenced in a study of blood T cell repertoires in COVID-19. Sequencing used immunoSEQ multiplex PCR; TCRdb keeps in-frame clones, though not all of them. Of some 70,000 clones listed, approximately 90% were seen once; the top ten hold approximately 8.4%. Sequencing was carried out using peripheral blood. These TCRs come from a man aged 30 to 45 with acute or convalescent COVID-19.

This clone was recorded a few times. V and J are TRBV6-2 or TRBV6-3 and TRBJ2-5; 11 bases map to TRBD2. This CDR3 region has 13 residues. The V gene end was trimmed by 5 bases and the J gene end by 7 bases; junction bases not matched to a gene: 3. Per germline, CDR1 MNHEY and CDR2 SVGEGT. As DNA, the CDR3 is TGTGCCAGCAGTATCGGACTAGCGGGGACCCAGTACTTC. Translating it yields CASSIGLAGTQYF.

The rearrangement joins TRBV21-1 to TRBJ2-2; the table names TRBD1, a call not compared with the DNA. TRBV21-1 is marked as a pseudogene. CDR3 size: 15 residues. CDR3 region: CASSKASGFTGELFF. DNA for the CDR3: TGTGCCAGCAGCAAAGCATCAGGGTTTACCGGGGAGCTGTTTTTT.

A single count supports this clone. The V call is TRBV15, the J call TRBJ1-1; tentatively, D is TRBD1 (6 bases). This CDR3 is 13 amino acids long. From germline, CDR1 is LNHNV and CDR2 YYDKDF (reference sequence). Trimming cost V 3 bases and J 7 bases, with 12 bases left between them. The CDR3, as DNA: TGTGCCACCAGCAGCGATGGGGGCCTTGAAGCTTTCTTT. Amino acids: CATSSDGGLEAFF.

This rearrangement joins TRBV5-1 to TRBJ1-4; TRBD1 aligns across 9 bases. This CDR3 is 15 amino acids long. V was pared by 0 bases and J by 8 bases, with 5 bases of the junction left unmatched. Germline V gene lookup returns CDR1 SGHRS and CDR2 YFSETQ. The CDR3 DNA reads as TGCGCCAGCAGCTTGGGGGACAGGGACCGGGAAAAACTGTTTTTT. This sequence encodes CASSLGDRDREKLFF.

DNA of the CDR3: TGTGCCAGCAGCGCGGAGTATACCGCGGCCAAAAACATTCAGTACTTC. It translates to CASSAEYTAAKNIQYF. The V and J genes are TRBV2 and TRBJ2-4; no firm D call. The V gene's germline CDR1 is SNHLY and CDR2 FYNNEI. The V and J ends lost 6 bases and 1 base respectively, with 16 bases between them. CDR3 size: 16 residues.

This clone appeared a few times. CDR3 DNA: TGTGCCAGCAGAAGAACAACAGGGAATTATGGCTACACCTTC. Translated, it gives CASRRTTGNYGYTF. J is TRBJ1-2 and V is TRBV28; D may be TRBD1 (6 bases). Germline CDR1 reads MDHEN; CDR2 reads SYDVKM. This CDR3 has 14 residues. V gave up 6 bases and J gave up 5 bases, with 16 bases separating them.

The chain joins TRBV28 to TRBJ2-7; 7 bases are a match to TRBD1. The V segment lost 5 bases and the J segment 5 bases; nucleotides outside the gene matches: 12. The CDR3 sequence is 15 residues long. Germline V gene data show CDR1 as MDHEN and CDR2 as SYDVKM. The CDR3 DNA sequence: TGTGCCAGCAGTCCAACCCAGATAGGGGGCAACGAGCAGTACTTC. Its translation: CASSPTQIGGNEQYF.

The V and J genes are TRBV29-1 and TRBJ2-7, with TRBD1 as a possible D gene (5 bases). Trimming took off 1 base at V and 9 bases at J, with 19 bases between the two ends. The CDR3 is 14 amino acids. Germline V lookup: CDR1 SQVTM, CDR2 ANQGSEA. This chain's CDR3 is CSVEAAGKRGGQYF. In nucleotides, the CDR3 is TGCAGCGTTGAAGCCGCAGGGAAGCGAGGCGGGCAGTACTTC.

The CDR3 DNA reads TGTGCCTGGAACAGGGGCGGGTTGGGCAATCAGCCCCAGCATTTT. Translation: CAWNRGGLGNQPQHF. This rearrangement joins TRBV30 to TRBJ1-5, with TRBD1 matching 7 bases. J gave up 2 bases and V 4 bases, and 8 bases lay outside the gene matches. Germline values: CDR1 GTSNPN, CDR2 SVGIG (reference sequence). The CDR3 extends over 15 amino acids.

Comment on this clone: The sample contains more than one DNA sequence encoding this CDR3. This chain connects TRBV5-1 to TRBJ2-5; the match to TRBD1 covers 8 bases. The germline V gene encodes CDR1 SGHRS and CDR2 YFSETQ. The CDR3 has 13 residues. The V and J ends lost 4 bases and 5 bases, in that order; junction bases with no gene match: 4. The CDR3: CASSPGGRETQYF. The CDR3 DNA reads as TGCGCCAGCAGCCCAGGGGGCCGGGAGACCCAGTACTTC.

The chain is built from TRBV6-4 and TRBJ2-3; TRBD2 matches 8 bases. The CDR3 length is 14 residues. Unmatched junction bases numbered 8, after V lost 10 bases and J lost 2 bases. The germline V gene encodes CDR1 MRHNA and CDR2 SNTAGT. CDR3 coding DNA: TGTGCCACCCAGCGGGAGAGGGTCACAGATACGCAGTATTTT. Protein sequence: CATQRERVTDTQYF.

The J gene is TRBJ1-1, the V gene TRBV18, with D unclear. V dropped 6 bases and J dropped 2 bases, with 22 bases sitting between them. The CDR3 consists of 17 residues. The germline V gene encodes CDR1 KGHSH and CDR2 LQKENI. CDR3 DNA: TGTGCCAGCTCGCCCCAACGGTCGGCAAACTATAACACTGAAGCTTTCTTT. Protein: CASSPQRSANYNTEAFF.

This clone was counted a few times. This chain joins TRBV28 and TRBJ1-2; D is possibly TRBD1 (6 bases). This CDR3 is 16 amino acids long. V was pared by 6 bases and J by 3 bases, with 20 bases between. Germline CDR1 reads MDHEN; CDR2 reads SYDVKM. This chain's CDR3 is CASSNFGLTGYYGYTF. The CDR3, as DNA: TGTGCCAGCAGCAACTTCGGATTGACAGGTTACTATGGCTACACCTTC.

V and J are TRBV2 and TRBJ2-4, with 7 bases matching TRBD1. Germline loops: CDR1 SNHLY, CDR2 FYNNEI. J gave up 8 bases and V 4 bases, and 8 bases lay outside the gene matches. This CDR3 is 14 amino acids long. This CDR3 reads CASSGPGQGDIQYF. The CDR3 nucleotides read TGTGCCAGCAGTGGCCCAGGGCAGGGGGACATTCAGTACTTC.

This chain uses TRBV6-2 or TRBV6-3 with TRBJ1-5; no clear D gene. Trimming removed 7 bases from V and 3 bases from J, with 10 bases in between. The CDR3 contains 13 residues. CDR1 and CDR2 (germline): MNHEY, SVGEGT. Written as DNA, the CDR3 is TGTGCCAGCAACCCCGGGAACAATCAGCCCCAGCATTTT. Amino acids: CASNPGNNQPQHF.

This clone was detected only once. This chain uses TRBV15 with TRBJ1-5; 7 bases line up with TRBD1. This CDR3 contains 13 residues. V was clipped by 3 bases and J by 13 bases; unmatched bases: 9. Germline V lookup: CDR1 LNHNV, CDR2 YYDKDF (reference sequence). This CDR3 is CATSRGQLRGQHF. CDR3 coding DNA: TGTGCCACCAGCAGGGGACAGTTAAGAGGTCAGCATTTT.

The V call is TRBV2, the J call TRBJ2-1, with TRBD1 identical over 9 bases. Germline V gene sequence: CDR1 SNHLY, CDR2 FYNNEI. J lost 7 bases, V lost 3 bases, and 10 bases had no gene match. The CDR3 extends over 16 amino acids. Here the CDR3 reads CASSDYGQGQGNEQFF. In DNA, the CDR3 is TGTGCCAGCAGTGATTATGGACAGGGGCAGGGGAATGAGCAGTTCTTC. The full variable domain, its missing parts supplied by reference TRBV2 and TRBJ2-1, is EPEVTQTPSHQVTQMGQEVILRCVPISNHLYFYWYRQILGQKVEFLVSFYNNEISEKSEIFDDQFSVERPDGSNFTLKIRSTKLEDSAMYFCASSDYGQGQGNEQFFGPGTRLTVL.

This chain uses TRBV3-1 (or the pseudogene TRBV3-2) with TRBJ2-7; the match to TRBD2 covers 11 bases. V gave up 5 bases and J gave up 4 bases; unmatched junction bases: 4. The CDR3 is 14 amino acids. Germline CDR1 and CDR2: LGHDT and YNNKEL (reference sequence). Written as DNA, the CDR3 is TGTGCCAGCAGCGCACTAGCGGGAGCGTACGAGCAGTACTTC. As protein: CASSALAGAYEQYF.

The rearrangement uses TRBV14 and TRBJ2-1, with 9 bases lining up with TRBD2. Germline assignment: CDR1 SGHDN and CDR2 FVKESK. The CDR3 contains 16 residues. J gave up 7 bases and V 3 bases, and 10 bases lay outside the gene matches. The CDR3 loop is CASSHVVAGVGNEQFF. CDR3 nucleotide sequence: TGTGCCAGCAGCCATGTTGTAGCGGGAGTTGGAAATGAGCAGTTCTTC.

V and J are TRBV7-3 and TRBJ2-7; 7 nucleotides agree with TRBD2. The CDR3 runs 16 residues. The V gene's germline CDR1 is SGHTA and CDR2 FQGTGA. J gave up 4 bases and V 1 base, and 10 bases lay outside the gene matches. In nucleotides, the CDR3 is TGTGCCAGCAGCTTAAGAGGCGGGACGGGGGGATACGAGCAGTACTTC. Encoded protein: CASSLRGGTGGYEQYF.

This clone was recorded a few times. The genes are TRBV19 and TRBJ1-2; no definite D call. V was clipped by 4 bases and J by 1 base, with 7 bases between them. Germline assignment: CDR1 LNHDA and CDR2 SQIVND (reference sequence). This CDR3 is built from 13 residues. The CDR3 region is CASSTAVNYGYTF. CDR3 bases: TGTGCCAGTAGTACGGCGGTTAACTATGGCTACACCTTC.

Remarks on this clone: One end of the junction fails to match germline, which may point to a read error. The chain recombines TRBV4-1 with TRBJ2-5, with a tentative D call TRBD2 (5 bases). The CDR3 loop spans 13 amino acids. From germline, CDR1 is MGHRA and CDR2 YSYEKL. As DNA, the CDR3 is TGCGCCAGCAGCCAAGAGGGGTCTAGCCTATTGGACTTC. It codes for CASSQEGSSLLDF.

The chain uses TRBV24-1 and TRBJ1-3; maybe TRBD1 (5 bases). CDR1 and CDR2 (germline): KGHDR, SFDVKD. The V end was cut by 9 bases, the J end by 7 bases, with 12 bases between. The CDR3 has 12 residues. The CDR3 bases are TGTGCCACCTGGCAGGGATGGAACACCATATATTTT. This translates into CATWQGWNTIYF.

This chain links TRBV27 with TRBJ2-7, with D perhaps TRBD2 (5 bases). This CDR3 has 11 amino acids. The V gene lost 5 bases and the J gene lost 7 bases, with 9 bases spanning the gap. Germline values: CDR1 MNHEY, CDR2 SMNVEV (reference sequence). The DNA for the CDR3 is TGTGCCAGCAGTGCACGCGGGGAGCAGTACTTC. Translated: CASSARGEQYF.